This T cell receptor (beta chain) is from a study of shared clonotypes between healthy human individuals. Positive CCR7 selection of CD45RO-negative cells yielded the naive CD8 cells, and terminally differentiated effector memory CD45RA+ cells were excluded. The method was immunoSEQ multiplex PCR; TCRdb's version includes in-frame clones alone and lacks a portion of them. The data contain about 2.2 million clones, around 93% of them singletons. General study findings and limits: Across subsets, estimated richness was generally greater for naive than for memory populations.

Turning to this clone: What it binds is not known.

Between the trimmed V and J ends, which lost 5 bases and 0 bases, there was a span of 19 bases. The CDR3 has 17 residues. Germline CDR1 and CDR2: MNHEY and SMNVEV (reference sequence). The material sequenced was naive CD8+ T cells from PBMCs. This clonotype was obtained from a man younger than 35 in good health. Some clones in this sample may be carry-over from other donors' samples. The genes are TRBV27 and TRBJ1-1; tentatively, D is TRBD1 (5 bases). CDR3 sequence: CASSQLWKGRMNTEAFF. Written as DNA, the CDR3 is TGTGCCAGCAGTCAACTATGGAAGGGGCGCATGAACACTGAAGCTTTCTTT.